Only a few counts were recorded for the clone carrying this TCR beta chain. The antigen is not known. The data are from a study of response to subunit inactivated influenza vaccine. Each CDR3 protein is one row after TCRdb ran MiXCR on the RT-PCR reads. This sample has roughly 710,000 distinct CDR3 sequences, with roughly 15% found just once. The study's findings and limits: A suggestion made by the authors is that each seasonal influenza vaccination recruits few new T cells.

Looked up from germline, CDR1 is GTSNPN and CDR2 is SVGIG (reference sequence). The CDR3 length is 14 residues. V was shortened by 0 bases and J by 11 bases, with 16 bases between the two germline ends. The chain recombines TRBV30 with TRBJ1-4; possibly TRBD1 for D (5 bases). This receptor was taken from a man aged 45 to 65 who received an inactivated influenza vaccine. This sample comprised PBMCs from blood, obtained roughly 2 weeks before vaccination. The CDR3 region is CAWSVGVGQTKLFF. CDR3 in DNA: TGTGCCTGGAGTGTAGGGGTAGGGCAGACGAAACTGTTTTTT.